This T cell receptor (beta chain) was profiled in a study of cytotoxic CD8 clonotypes in ibrutinib-treated CLL. Points from the study as a whole: Clonality measured at baseline exceeded age-matched healthy donors, tracking circulating CD8+ T-cell counts.

Comment on this clone: Its antigen is not known.

Using immunoSEQ multiplex PCR, the repertoire was profiled, and TCRdb retains in-frame clones only, with some absent. Among approximately 120,000 clones listed, approximately 58% were seen once. This CDR3 comprises 18 residues. The germline V gene encodes CDR1 SGHTA and CDR2 FQGNSA. V was shortened by 9 bases and J by 0 bases, with 21 bases between the two germline ends. The chain links TRBV7-2 to TRBJ2-6; the D gene is possibly TRBD1 (6 bases). The sample consisted of PBMCs, taken after 24 months of ibrutinib treatment. The receptor was derived from a human donor with chronic lymphocytic leukemia. Written as DNA, the CDR3 is TGTGCCAGTAGGACTTGGGCAGGGGATTTCTCTGGGGCCAACGTCCTGACTTTC. Protein: CASRTWAGDFSGANVLTF.